A single sample gave rise to the 12 T cell receptor beta chains below, sequenced in a study of CD8+CD57+ T cells in acquired aplastic anemia. Researchers used genomic DNA as the template to profile TCR beta VDJ and CDR3. TCRdb re-called the reads with MiXCR, one entry per CDR3 protein. The sample lists 200,000 to 300,000 distinct CDR3 sequences, roughly 80% occurring once. Patients who underwent sequencing had shown CD8+CD57+ cell expansion by flow cytometry. Sequencing was performed on sorted CD4+, CD8+, or CD8+CD57+ T cells (not recorded which) from PBMCs. These receptor sequences come from a human donor with aplastic anemia.

Concerning this clonotype: The junction departs from the called germline gene at one end, perhaps through a read error. This rearrangement joins TRBV7-2 to TRBJ2-1, with D perhaps TRBD2 (6 bases). Germline lookup yields CDR1 SGHTA and CDR2 FQGNSA. This CDR3 has 15 amino acids. In DNA, the CDR3 is TGTGCCAGCAGTACAGCGGGCAGAACCAACAATCAGCAGTTCTTC. Its protein is CASSTAGRTNNQQFF.

In the case of this clonotype: It is likely a read error, because the conserved phenylalanine at the end of the CDR3 is missing. It is unclear where the CDR3 begins or ends on the DNA, so no DNA is shown, and the CDR3 is as TCRdb lists it. J is TRBJ1-2 and V is TRBV15; TRBD1 is the table's D call and was not checked against the DNA. The CDR3 comprises 16 residues, both ends counted. Germline values: CDR1 LNHNV, CDR2 YYDKDF (reference sequence). The CDR3 region is CATSRRARQLAYGYRP.

The rearrangement uses TRBV7-9 and TRBJ1-1, with TRBD1 matching over 7 bases. Germline V gene sequence: CDR1 SEHNR, CDR2 FQNEAQ (reference sequence). The ends lost 5 bases at V and 7 bases at J; junction bases unmatched: 19. This CDR3 has 17 amino acids. The CDR3 protein is CASSQGDEGGTYNEAFF. In nucleotides, the CDR3 is TGTGCCAGCAGCCAGGGGGATGAGGGAGGAACCTACAATGAAGCTTTCTTT.

The rearrangement joins TRBV9 to TRBJ2-4, with D possibly matching TRBD2 (5 bases). Germline lookup yields CDR1 SGDLS and CDR2 YYNGEE. V lost 7 bases and J lost 15, with 20 bases in between. This CDR3 contains 12 residues. Written as DNA, the CDR3 is TGTGCCAGCGGAGGTGATGCGAACATTACGTACTTC. Translated: CASGGDANITYF.

To note about this clonotype: It is unclear where the CDR3 begins or ends on the DNA, so no DNA is shown, and the CDR3 is as TCRdb lists it. The chain is built from TRBV12-3 or TRBV12-4 and TRBJ2-7; no check of the table's D call, TRBD2, against the DNA was made. The CDR3 has 14 amino acids, counting both end residues. The CDR3 here is CASSSRGYGYTFGF.

V is TRBV11-3 and J is TRBJ1-6, with unresolved D. Germline V gene lookup returns CDR1 SGHNT and CDR2 YENEEA. Trimming stripped 3 bases from V and 13 bases from J, with 19 bases between. The CDR3 sequence is 15 residues long. CDR3 sequence (DNA): TGTGCCAGCAGCTTGGACGGGAGAGAGCGATCCCCCCTCCACTTT. Translating gives CASSLDGRERSPLHF.

V usage is TRBV7-8 and J usage is TRBJ2-1; maybe TRBD1 (7 bases). The V end was cut by 5 bases, the J end by 8 bases, with 22 bases between. Germline loops: CDR1 SGHVS, CDR2 FQNEAQ. The CDR3 totals 16 residues. The CDR3 sequence is CASSQGGGTDKDEQFF. The CDR3 nucleotides are TGTGCCAGCAGCCAGGGGGGCGGAACCGATAAGGATGAGCAGTTCTTC.

Of note for this clonotype: Given the absence of the conserved phenylalanine or tryptophan at the CDR3 end, a read error is likely. The DNA is omitted, as the CDR3 cannot be located on it reliably, and the CDR3 follows TCRdb's listing. V gene TRBV2 combines with J gene TRBJ2-6; the table's D gene call, TRBD1, was not cross checked with the DNA. CDR1 and CDR2 from the germline V gene are SNHLY and FYNNEI. The CDR3 is made up of 15 amino acids, end residues included. The CDR3 spells CASGDWGTDTQFFGL.

Concerning this clonotype itself: A junction boundary mismatches the germline segment, possibly from a read error. The V and J genes are TRBV7-3 and TRBJ2-5; the D is unclear. This CDR3 has 14 amino acids. Germline CDR1 SGHTA, CDR2 FQGTGA. DNA for the CDR3: TGTGCCAGCTCAAGACACGCCAACGAAGTTGAACACTGCTTC. This codes for CASSRHANEVEHCF. The variable domain in full, with the rest retrieved from reference TRBV7-3 and TRBJ2-5, is GAGVSQTPSNKVTEKGKYVELRCDPISGHTALYWYRQSLGQGPEFLIYFQGTGAADDSGLPNDRFFAVRPEGSVSTLKIQRTERGDSAVYLCASSRHANEVEHCFGPGTRLLVL.

The rearrangement joins TRBV7-3 to TRBJ2-7; the D is unclear. Deletions cut 2 bases from V and 0 bases from J, with 20 bases between. The CDR3 spans 18 residues. The germline CDR1 and CDR2 sequences are SGHTA and FQGTGA. The CDR3 region is CASSLHRAEEHYSYEQYV. The CDR3 DNA is TGTGCCAGCAGCTTACACCGAGCCGAGGAGCACTACTCCTACGAGCAGTACGTC.

A note on this clonotype: This clone may be a read error of a much larger clone one base away. The final CDR3 position lacks the conserved phenylalanine or tryptophan, pointing to a likely read error. Because the CDR3's place on the DNA is in doubt, the DNA is left out and the CDR3 is given as listed by TCRdb. The CDR3 here is CASSDGGMHEQFFAP. This chain joins TRBV2 and TRBJ1-2; TRBD1, as called in the table, went unchecked against the DNA. The CDR3 contains 15 residues when both ends are counted. CDR1 is SNHLY and CDR2 is FYNNEI in the germline V gene.

Concerning this clonotype itself: Because the CDR3 is missing its conserved closing phenylalanine or tryptophan, this is likely a read error. The chain carries TRBV2 and TRBJ1-2; D might be TRBD1 (5 bases). V gave up 8 bases and J gave up 7 bases, with 26 bases separating them. The CDR3 runs to 16 residues. The germline gives CDR1 SNHLY, CDR2 FYNNEI. The CDR3 is CASVLERDWIVSGYTL. In nucleotides, the CDR3 is TGTGCCAGCGTCTTGGAGAGGGACTGGATCGTATCTGGCTACACCCTC.